Described below is a single TCR beta chain sequence and its context. Its antigen remains unidentified. Caucasian adults living in Nashville, Tennessee, provided all samples. The authors loaded roughly 200 ng DNA, around 30,000 T cell genomes, into sorted-subset replicate PCRs. Clones were sequenced by immunoSEQ multiplex PCR, and TCRdb holds only the in-frame ones, with some missing. The sample comprises roughly 2 million clones, approximately 94% of which are singletons, and roughly 0.13% rests with the top ten. This sample was included in a study of shared clonotypes between healthy human individuals. Study overall: There were three CD4 naive, three CD4 memory, two CD8 naive and one CD8 memory plates per donor.

General study points: Across subsets, estimated richness was generally greater for naive than for memory populations.

Germline CDR1 SGHTA, CDR2 FQGNSA. This CDR3 contains 14 residues. V was pared by 5 bases and J by 0 bases, with 8 bases between. The J gene is TRBJ2-1, the V gene TRBV7-2; D is ambiguous. Input material: naive CD4+ T cells sorted from blood. The subset is: CD45RA+ positively selected. The receptor's source is a man younger than 35 in good health. Written as DNA, the CDR3 is TGTGCCAGCAGCCCCGACAACTCCTACAATGAGCAGTTCTTC. Its translation is CASSPDNSYNEQFF.